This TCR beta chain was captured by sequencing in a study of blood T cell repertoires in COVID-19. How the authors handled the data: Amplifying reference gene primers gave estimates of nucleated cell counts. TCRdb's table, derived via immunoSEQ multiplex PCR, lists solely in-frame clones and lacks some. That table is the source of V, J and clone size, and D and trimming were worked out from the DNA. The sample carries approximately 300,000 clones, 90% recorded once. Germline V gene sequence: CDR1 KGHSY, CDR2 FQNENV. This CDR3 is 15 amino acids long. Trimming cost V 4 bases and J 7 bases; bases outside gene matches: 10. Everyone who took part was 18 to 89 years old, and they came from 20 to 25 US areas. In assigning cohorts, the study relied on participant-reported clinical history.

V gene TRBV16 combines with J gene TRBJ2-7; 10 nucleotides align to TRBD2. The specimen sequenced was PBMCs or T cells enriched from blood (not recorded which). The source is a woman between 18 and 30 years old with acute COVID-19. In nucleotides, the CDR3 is TGTGCCAGCAGCCCTCTAGCGGGAGCGGAGGGTGAGCAGTACTTC. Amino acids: CASSPLAGAEGEQYF.